These T cell receptor beta chains were read from a single sample in a study of blood T cell repertoires in COVID-19. TCRdb keeps only in-frame clones here, not all; method: immunoSEQ multiplex PCR. This table holds about 240,000 clones, roughly 85% found once. What was sequenced was peripheral blood. These receptor sequences come from a woman between 18 and 29 years old with acute or convalescent COVID-19. Each CDR3 is given with its conserved first and last residue. A D gene is named only where the DNA matches it firmly. Rows give clone size only sometimes, using once, few, many, or a class for an expanded clone.

. | . | TRBJ1-1 | TRBV19 | CASSIRGTEAFF | TGTGCCAGTAGTATTAGGGGGACTGAAGCTTTCTTT
. | TRBD2 | TRBJ2-3 | TRBV7-3 | CASSLVGGSTDTQYF | TGTGCCAGCAGCTTAGTGGGGGGGAGCACAGATACGCAGTATTTT
. | . | TRBJ1-4 | TRBV7-6 | CASSLLPLGQATNEKLFF | TGTGCCAGCAGCTTACTCCCCCTAGGACAAGCAACTAATGAAAAACTGTTTTTT
. | . | TRBJ1-1 | TRBV19 | CASRWEGNTEAFF | TGTGCCAGTCGATGGGAGGGAAACACTGAAGCTTTCTTT
. | TRBD1 | TRBJ1-3 | TRBV9 | CASSVARRGDTIYF | TGTGCCAGCAGCGTAGCTCGCAGGGGGGACACCATATATTTT
. | . | TRBJ2-5 | TRBV11-3 | CASSLGTAGTQYF | TGTGCCAGCAGCTTAGGGACAGCTGGGACCCAGTACTTC
. | . | TRBJ2-7 | TRBV18 | CASSPLLYEQYF | TGTGCCAGCTCACCACTCCTATACGAGCAGTACTTC
. | . | TRBJ2-5 | TRBV28 | CASNVPGYQETQYF | TGTGCCAGCAACGTCCCGGGGTACCAAGAGACCCAGTACTTC
once | . | TRBJ1-5 | TRBV29-1 | CSTNPRGGVGNQPQHF | TGCAGCACGAATCCTAGGGGGGGGGTCGGCAATCAGCCCCAGCATTTT
. | . | TRBJ2-3 | TRBV5-1 | CASSLAGADPSTDTQYF | TGCGCCAGCAGCTTGGCCGGAGCGGACCCCAGCACAGATACGCAGTATTTT
. | TRBD1 | TRBJ1-2 | TRBV5-3 | CARRNRTGAPYQNYGYTF | TGTGCCAGAAGAAACCGCACAGGGGCCCCTTATCAGAACTATGGCTACACCTTC
. | TRBD2 | TRBJ2-5 | TRBV9 | CASSEYGLAEETQYF | TGTGCCAGCAGCGAATACGGACTAGCGGAAGAGACCCAGTACTTC
few | TRBD1 | TRBJ1-1 | TRBV7-9 | CASSLDRAAEAFF | TGTGCCAGCAGCCTAGACAGGGCGGCTGAAGCTTTCTTT
. | . | TRBJ1-2 | TRBV6-5 | CASNQGVGANYGYTF | TGTGCCAGCAACCAAGGGGTAGGAGCTAACTATGGCTACACCTTC
. | . | TRBJ2-7 | TRBV19 | CASSIRDPLEQYF | TGTGCCAGTAGTATCAGGGATCCCCTCGAGCAGTACTTC
. | TRBD1 | TRBJ2-2 | TRBV4-2 | CASSQSTGSETGELFF | TGTGCCAGCAGCCAATCGACAGGGAGCGAGACCGGGGAGCTGTTTTTT
. | . | TRBJ2-1 | TRBV10-1 | CASTGNGEQFF | TGCGCCAGCACAGGGAACGGTGAGCAGTTCTTC
once | TRBD2 | TRBJ2-1 | TRBV7-2 | CASSLIGTTSYNEQFF | TGTGCCAGCAGCCTGATTGGGACTACTAGTTACAATGAGCAGTTCTTC
. | . | TRBJ1-6 | TRBV27 | CASSLTGTNNSPLHF | TGTGCCAGCAGTTTAACAGGGACAAATAATTCACCCCTCCACTTT
. | . | TRBJ2-1 | TRBV5-4 | CASSLGGGSGEQFF | TGTGCCAGCAGCTTGGGTGGGGGCTCCGGTGAGCAGTTCTTC
. | . | TRBJ1-2 | TRBV10-3 | CAISLQVGYGYTF | TGTGCCATCAGTTTACAGGTGGGCTATGGCTACACCTTC
. | . | TRBJ1-4 | TRBV7-2 | CASSPHTTNEKLFF | TGTGCCAGCAGTCCCCACACAACTAATGAAAAACTGTTTTTT
. | TRBD2 | TRBJ2-7 | TRBV19 | CASSTTSGGAYEQYF | TGTGCCAGTAGTACTACTAGCGGGGGAGCCTACGAGCAGTACTTC
. | TRBD1 | TRBJ1-2 | TRBV7-2 | CASSETGTDYGYTF | TGTGCCAGCAGCGAAACCGGGACAGACTATGGCTACACCTTC
. | . | TRBJ1-4 | TRBV12-3/TRBV12-4 | CASGGGPNEKLFF | TGTGCCAGCGGCGGGGGACCTAATGAAAAACTGTTTTTT
. | . | TRBJ2-7 | TRBV4-3 | CASSQDSSVGDTSYEQYF | TGCGCCAGCAGCCAAGATTCATCGGTGGGGGACACCTCCTACGAGCAGTACTTC
few | TRBD1 | TRBJ2-7 | TRBV11-1 | CASSSGQVKGEQYF | TGTGCCAGCAGCTCCGGACAGGTAAAGGGTGAGCAGTACTTC
. | TRBD1 | TRBJ1-6 | TRBV2 | CASSGDRGLFPLHF | TGTGCCAGCAGTGGGGACAGGGGGCTTTTCCCCCTCCACTTT
. | . | TRBJ1-2 | TRBV7-2 | CASSLEGYYGYTF | TGTGCCAGCAGCTTAGAGGGGTACTATGGCTACACCTTC
once | . | TRBJ1-2 | TRBV30 | CAWREGYGYTF | TGTGCCTGGAGGGAGGGATATGGCTACACCTTC
few | . | TRBJ1-2 | TRBV7-2 | CASSLEGRTSRVF | TGTGCCAGCAGCTTAGAGGGTCGGACATCCCGGGTATTC